The present entry profiles one T cell receptor (beta chain) with its context. This entry comes from a study of identical twins. MiXCR was run by TCRdb on the 5' RACE reads, yielding one entry per CDR3 protein. Of approximately 590,000 distinct CDR3 sequences listed, roughly 9.5% are singletons. Germline V gene sequence: CDR1 SQVTM, CDR2 ANQGSEA. This CDR3 contains 13 residues. Trimming pared 4 bases from V and 2 bases from J, leaving 12 bases between. The data also belong to a second study, concerning yellow fever vaccine responses in identical twins.

This rearrangement joins TRBV29-1 to TRBJ2-7, with no clear D. What was sequenced was PBMCs. This sequence was found in a woman under 30 in good health. The CDR3 DNA reads as TGCAGCGTTGGGACCGACCCGACCTACGAGCAGTACTTC. As protein: CSVGTDPTYEQYF.